This entry lists 24 T cell receptor beta chains sequenced from one sample in a study of Tregs in tolerant kidney transplant recipients. After 6 days with irradiated graft donor PBMCs, CFSE-labeled recipient PBMCs were FACS-sorted. This table comes from immunoSEQ multiplex PCR, and its TCRdb copy is limited to in-frame clones, with some not included. Of about 15,000 clones in the sample, over 40% were seen once. What these receptors recognize is not known. Specimen: CD4+ T cells from blood cultured with allogeneic cells, collected before the transplant. These receptors originate from a human patient who received a combined kidney and bone marrow transplant.

The rearrangement uses TRBV18 and TRBJ1-4; a weak D match, TRBD1 (6 bases). The CDR3 consists of 13 residues. CDR1 and CDR2 (germline): KGHSH, LQKENI. With 4 bases removed from V and 12 bases from J, the gap between germline ends came to 15 bases. The CDR3 sequence: CASSRRGLGELFF. CDR3 coding DNA: TGTGCCAGCTCACGCAGGGGCCTAGGGGAACTGTTTTTT.

The chain carries TRBV5-1 and TRBJ2-7, with D possibly TRBD2 on 6 matching bases. The germline V gene has CDR1 SGHRS and CDR2 YFSETQ. V was cut by 4 bases and J by 7 bases, with 12 bases left in between. The CDR3 length is 12 residues. This CDR3 is CASSPGGREQYF. The CDR3 nucleotides read TGCGCCAGCAGCCCAGGAGGGAGAGAGCAGTACTTC.

The chain has TRBV19 and TRBJ1-2; no reliable D call. The germline V gene has CDR1 LNHDA and CDR2 SQIVND (reference sequence). This CDR3 region has 12 residues. V gave up 4 bases and J gave up 2 bases, with 5 bases separating them. CDR3 DNA: TGTGCCAGTAGTAGAGTCAACTATGGCTACACCTTC. Translating it yields CASSRVNYGYTF.

By share, this clone ranks as medium-sized. The chain employs TRBV6-1 and TRBJ2-7; 7 nucleotides line up with TRBD2. With 4 bases clipped from V and 10 bases from J, the junction kept 7 bases outside the gene matches. This CDR3 has 12 residues. CDR1 is MNHNS, CDR2 SASEGT, per germline. The CDR3 loop reads CASSGEGAIQYF. In DNA, the CDR3 is TGTGCCAGCAGTGGGGAGGGCGCCATCCAGTACTTC.

The chain combines TRBV13 with TRBJ2-1; 9 nucleotides agree with TRBD2. The CDR3 consists of 13 residues. After removal of 4 bases from V and 9 bases from J, the junction contained 4 bases not matched to a gene. Germline loops: CDR1 PRHDT, CDR2 FYEKMQ (reference sequence). The CDR3, as DNA: TGTGCCAGCAGCTGGGGACTAGCTGGTGAGCAGTTCTTC. Translated, it gives CASSWGLAGEQFF. The whole variable domain, filled in from reference TRBV13 and TRBJ2-1, reads AAGVIQSPRHLIKEKRETATLKCYPIPRHDTVYWYQQGPGQDPQFLISFYEKMQSDKGSIPDRFSAQQFSDYHSELNMSSLELGDSALYFCASSWGLAGEQFFGPGTRLTVL.

This clone occurred a few times. This chain uses TRBV30 with TRBJ2-2; D might be TRBD1 (5 bases). The CDR3 spans 13 residues. Germline V gives CDR1 GTSNPN, CDR2 SVGIG (reference sequence). Deletions cut 2 bases from V and 9 bases from J, with 13 bases between. In nucleotides, the CDR3 is TGTGCCTGGAGTCCTACAGGTCCCCGGGAGCTGTTTTTT. It is translated as CAWSPTGPRELFF.

J is TRBJ2-7 and V is TRBV9; TRBD1 agrees at 7 bases. CDR1 and CDR2 from the germline V gene are SGDLS and YYNGEE. Trimming took 3 bases from V and 2 from J; bases not matched to a gene: 5. CDR3 length: 14 residues. CDR3 in DNA: TGTGCCAGCAGCGCATCCGGGACAGCCTACGAGCAGTACTTC. It is translated as CASSASGTAYEQYF.

The gene calls are TRBV30 and TRBJ1-6; the D is unclear. Trimming removed 5 bases at V and 9 bases at J, with 14 bases between. Per germline, CDR1 GTSNPN and CDR2 SVGIG (reference sequence). CDR3 length: 13 amino acids. The CDR3 is CAWATAGGSPLHF. The CDR3 DNA is TGTGCCTGGGCGACTGCTGGAGGTTCACCCCTCCACTTT.

The table lists this clone with a few counts. The CDR3 region is CASSPGRRGTEAFF. DNA for the CDR3: TGTGCCAGCAGTCCCGGAAGACGGGGCACTGAAGCTTTCTTT. The chain has TRBV7-6 and TRBJ1-1; D is uncertain. V shed 6 bases and J shed 4 bases, with 15 bases lying between them. The CDR3 loop spans 14 amino acids. Per germline, CDR1 SGHVS and CDR2 FNYEAQ.

This clone was seen only a few times. The rearrangement joins TRBV18 to TRBJ1-4; 7 positions agree with TRBD1. Per the germline V gene, CDR1 is KGHSH and CDR2 is LQKENI. Trimming removed 4 bases from V and 13 bases from J; junction bases left unmatched: 9. The CDR3 length is 13 residues. The CDR3 protein is CASSLSGTDALFF. The DNA of the CDR3 is TGTGCCAGCTCACTATCCGGGACAGACGCACTGTTTTTT.

The sample holds one count of this clone. CDR3 nucleotide sequence: TGTGCCACCAGCAGAAGACTGAACACCGGGGAGCTGTTTTTT. Translated: CATSRRLNTGELFF. The chain employs TRBV15 and TRBJ2-2; D remains ambiguous. CDR3 length: 14 amino acids. V lost 2 bases to trimming and J lost 1 base, with 5 bases between them. Germline V gives CDR1 LNHNV, CDR2 YYDKDF (reference sequence).

In its sample, this clone is medium-sized. This chain links TRBV5-4 with TRBJ2-7; 7 nucleotides line up with TRBD2. Germline CDR1 and CDR2: SGHNT and YYREEE (reference sequence). After removal of 2 bases from V and 2 bases from J, the junction contained 7 bases not matched to a gene. CDR3 size: 15 residues. CDR3 residues: CASSFISSGPYEQYF. In DNA form, the CDR3 reads TGTGCCAGCAGCTTTATCTCTAGCGGTCCCTACGAGCAGTACTTC.

The chain couples TRBV15 to TRBJ2-7; 9 bases are shared with TRBD2. J gave up 6 bases and V 6 bases, and 6 bases lay outside the gene matches. Germline V gene data show CDR1 as LNHNV and CDR2 as YYDKDF (reference sequence). The CDR3 totals 13 residues. CDR3: CATRPGLASEQYF. CDR3 nucleotides: TGTGCCACCAGACCCGGACTAGCGAGCGAGCAGTACTTC.

This clone came up once. The chain joins TRBV15 to TRBJ2-5, with a possible D match to TRBD2 (5 bases). The J call may not be correct, given that the DNA end is closer to TRBJ2-7. The V gene's germline CDR1 is LNHNV and CDR2 YYDKDF (reference sequence). The CDR3 contains 15 residues. The CDR3 here is CATSRDLTSYYEQYF. The CDR3, as DNA: TGTGCCACCAGCAGAGATCTAACTAGTTACTACGAGCAGTACTTC.

The V gene is TRBV28, the J gene TRBJ1-4; D remains unclear. Germline assignment: CDR1 MDHEN and CDR2 SYDVKM. The CDR3 has 12 amino acids. Trimming took 5 bases from V and 6 from J, leaving 7 bases between them. The CDR3 DNA sequence: TGTGCCAGCAGTCGTCCCTATGAAAAACTGTTTTTT. Its translation: CASSRPYEKLFF.

V and J are TRBV12-5 and TRBJ1-2, with 7 bases aligning to TRBD1. This CDR3 contains 16 residues. The V gene's germline CDR1 is LGHNT and CDR2 FRNRAP. V gave up 3 bases and J gave up 7 bases; unmatched junction bases: 14. The DNA for the CDR3 is TGTGCTAGTGGTTTCACGACCGGGACAGTGTCGACTGGCTACACCTTC. It codes for CASGFTTGTVSTGYTF.

CDR3 bases: TGTGCCAGTAGTATGTTTAGCGGGGGAGAGACCCAGTACTTC. Protein sequence: CASSMFSGGETQYF. This sequence joins TRBV19 and TRBJ2-5, with 9 bases that match TRBD2. Trimming took 3 bases from V and 4 from J; bases not matched to a gene: 3. The germline V gene has CDR1 LNHDA and CDR2 SQIVND (reference sequence). This CDR3 comprises 14 residues.

The rearrangement links TRBV6-5 to TRBJ2-7; 7 bases agree with TRBD1. The V gene's germline CDR1 is MNHEY and CDR2 SVGAGI. CDR3 length: 15 residues. J gave up 4 bases and V 8 bases, and 14 bases lay outside the gene matches. The CDR3 coding sequence is TGTGCCAGCTCAATAAGACAGGGAAGAAAGTACGAGCAGTACTTC. Translating it yields CASSIRQGRKYEQYF.

V is TRBV7-9 and J is TRBJ2-1; 7 bases align to TRBD2. Germline V gives CDR1 SEHNR, CDR2 FQNEAQ (reference sequence). Losses at the gene ends were 5 bases for V and 0 bases for J; bases not matched to a gene: 10. The CDR3 contains 17 residues. CDR3 sequence (DNA): TGTGCCAGCAGCCGTGGGAGGGAGGGAGTCTCCTACAATGAGCAGTTCTTC. Translating it yields CASSRGREGVSYNEQFF. Filled out from reference TRBV7-9 and TRBJ2-1, the complete variable domain reads DTGVSQNPRHKITKRGQNVTFRCDPISEHNRLYWYRQTLGQGPEFLTYFQNEAQLEKSRLLSDRFSAERPKGSFSTLEIQRTEQGDSAMYLCASSRGREGVSYNEQFFGPGTRLTVL.

This clone occurred a few times. Other DNA sequences in the same sample also yield this CDR3. This rearrangement joins TRBV14 to TRBJ2-7; TRBD1 aligns across 9 bases. Germline loops: CDR1 SGHDN, CDR2 FVKESK. V dropped 4 bases and J dropped 6; count of bases not matched to a gene: 7. There are 14 residues in the CDR3. DNA for the CDR3: TGTGCCAGCAGCCGGGGACAGGGTATTGGCGAGCAGTACTTC. It is translated as CASSRGQGIGEQYF.

This clone was counted a single time. The chain uses TRBV5-1 and TRBJ1-2; D may be TRBD1 (5 bases). V shed 6 bases and J shed 4 bases, with 16 bases lying between them. Germline V CDR1 and CDR2: SGHRS, YFSETQ. The CDR3 is 14 residues long. In DNA form, the CDR3 reads TGCGCCAGCAACCAGCAGGGCGGGGGCTATGGCTACACCTTC. Amino acid sequence: CASNQQGGGYGYTF.

The CDR3 coding sequence is TGTGCCAGCAGGGGGGAGGGAGGGAAAAGCTATGGCTACACCTTC. It encodes CASRGEGGKSYGYTF. The J gene is TRBJ1-2, the V gene TRBV2; D possibly corresponds to TRBD1 (5 bases). The CDR3 contains 15 residues. The germline V gene encodes CDR1 SNHLY and CDR2 FYNNEI. V lost 6 bases and J 4 bases, leaving 18 bases between the germline ends.

The rearrangement uses TRBV5-3 and TRBJ1-2; D is possibly TRBD1 (5 bases). Being an ORF, TRBV5-3 has a function that is uncertain. The CDR3 length is 14 residues. V was pared by 8 bases and J by 3 bases, with 17 bases between. CDR3 region: CASEPTAWYYGYTF. CDR3 bases: TGTGCCAGCGAACCGACAGCTTGGTACTATGGCTACACCTTC.

The chain uses TRBV19 and TRBJ2-1; the match to TRBD1 covers 10 bases. The CDR3 consists of 14 residues. The V gene's germline CDR1 is LNHDA and CDR2 SQIVND (reference sequence). J was trimmed by 9 bases and V by 9 bases; bases with no gene match: 11. CDR3 protein: CASHRDRGFGEQFF. CDR3 sequence (DNA): TGTGCCAGCCACCGGGACAGGGGTTTCGGTGAGCAGTTCTTC.